Listed here is a single T cell receptor beta chain. The sample comes from a study of blood T cell repertoires in COVID-19. Per germline, CDR1 LNHNV and CDR2 YYDKDF (reference sequence). V shed 3 bases, J shed 4 bases, and the junction held 5 bases outside the gene matches. The CDR3 has 15 residues. Method: immunoSEQ multiplex PCR; TCRdb's copy keeps in-frame clones and lacks some. Of hundreds of thousands of clones in the sample, 75% to 90% are singletons; the top ten hold about 6%. The source is a man in his fifties or sixties who had recovered from COVID-19. Specimen: peripheral blood. The chain employs TRBV15 and TRBJ2-3, with 9 positions matching TRBD2. The CDR3, as DNA: TGTGCCACCAGCAGTAGCGGGAGAGTCGCAGATACGCAGTATTTT. It encodes CATSSSGRVADTQYF.